Listed here are 21 T cell receptor beta chains from one sample, sequenced in a study of CD8+ T cells in alopecia areata. Extracted RNA was reverse transcribed, and the resulting cDNA served as sequencing template. The protocol was immunoSEQ multiplex PCR, while the TCRdb copy is restricted to in-frame clones and leaves out a portion. In the table there are 130,000 or so clones, approximately 57% of which are singletons. Regarding treatment: oral pan-JAK inhibitor, 5-10 mg twice daily. The source material was CD4+ T cells sorted from blood, sampled at week 4, from a patient treated with tofacitinib. The receptors stem from a human donor with alopecia areata.

The chain has TRBV23-1 and TRBJ2-1, with TRBD1 matching over 8 bases. TRBV23-1 is marked as an open reading frame, function uncertain. With V trimmed by 3 bases and J by 7 bases, 5 bases remained unmatched. This CDR3 is 14 amino acids long. For the CDR3, the DNA is TGCGCCAGCAGTCACCATGACAGGGGTAATGAGCAGTTCTTC. The encoded protein is CASSHHDRGNEQFF.

This clone was seen only a few times. The genes are TRBV6-5 and TRBJ1-1, with TRBD1 as a possible D gene (5 bases). Germline V lookup: CDR1 MNHEY, CDR2 SVGAGI. Trimming took off 6 bases at V and 1 base at J, with 15 bases between the two ends. This CDR3 contains 15 residues. CDR3 residues: CASSPRPGQNTEAFF. CDR3 DNA: TGTGCCAGCAGCCCCCGACCCGGACAGAACACTGAAGCTTTCTTT.

This clone has a handful of counts. The chain links TRBV7-9 to TRBJ2-7; a weak D match, TRBD1 (6 bases). The CDR3 loop spans 14 amino acids. Trimming cost V 5 bases and J 3 bases, with 14 bases left between them. In germline, CDR1 is SEHNR, CDR2 FQNEAQ (reference sequence). CDR3 bases: TGTGCCAGCAGCCCGCAGGGACACCGCTACGAGCAGTACTTC. Residues: CASSPQGHRYEQYF.

The chain recombines TRBV30 with TRBJ1-5; the D is unclear. The CDR3 has 13 residues. V shed 0 bases and J shed 7 bases, with 10 bases lying between them. Germline V gene sequence: CDR1 GTSNPN, CDR2 SVGIG (reference sequence). This CDR3 is CAWSVAVDQPQHF. The CDR3 DNA reads TGTGCCTGGAGTGTAGCGGTAGACCAGCCCCAGCATTTT.

A few counts support this clone. The rearrangement links TRBV6-5 to TRBJ1-1, with D hard to call. Germline V gene lookup returns CDR1 MNHEY and CDR2 SVGAGI. The CDR3 has 13 amino acids. V was pared by 5 bases and J by 3 bases, with 10 bases between. The CDR3: CASSPRLDTEAFF. DNA of the CDR3: TGTGCCAGCAGTCCCCGGCTTGACACTGAAGCTTTCTTT.

The rearrangement links TRBV30 to TRBJ1-5; D might be TRBD1 (5 bases). V lost 2 bases and J 7 bases, leaving 12 bases between the germline ends. The CDR3 has 13 amino acids. Germline-derived CDR1 and CDR2 are GTSNPN and SVGIG (reference sequence). CDR3 region: CAWSPGRVQPQHF. The CDR3 DNA is TGTGCCTGGAGTCCCGGCAGGGTCCAGCCCCAGCATTTT.

The chain is built from TRBV5-1 and TRBJ1-5; D unclear. The CDR3 spans 15 residues. Per germline, CDR1 SGHRS and CDR2 YFSETQ. V was shortened by 0 bases and J by 0 bases, with 7 bases between the two germline ends. CDR3 DNA: TGCGCCAGCAGCTTGGAAGCCCTTAGCAATCAGCCCCAGCATTTT. The encoded protein is CASSLEALSNQPQHF.

This clone was seen a few times. J is TRBJ1-6 and V is TRBV5-1; 7 bases line up with TRBD1. The CDR3 has 16 amino acids. Germline-derived CDR1 and CDR2 are SGHRS and YFSETQ. Germline trimming cut 1 base from V and 7 bases from J; bases unmatched to any gene: 8. The CDR3 sequence is CASSLSGTARNSPLHF. For the CDR3, the DNA is TGCGCCAGCAGCTTGTCCGGGACAGCTAGAAATTCACCCCTCCACTTT.

CDR3 protein: CASSGTGVDQPQHF. DNA of the CDR3: TGTGCCAGCAGTGGAACAGGGGTAGATCAGCCCCAGCATTTT. The chain employs TRBV25-1 and TRBJ1-5, with 7 positions matching TRBD1. The CDR3 covers 14 residues. The V gene end was trimmed by 4 bases and the J gene end by 5 bases; junction bases not matched to a gene: 5. Germline values: CDR1 MGHDK, CDR2 SYGVNS.

This chain links TRBV5-1 with TRBJ1-4; 7 nucleotides agree with TRBD1. CDR1 and CDR2 (germline): SGHRS, YFSETQ. The CDR3 loop spans 15 amino acids. Trimming at V came to 3 bases and at J to 4 bases, leaving 6 bases not matched to a gene. The CDR3 is CASSYRGTVNEKLFF. The CDR3 DNA reads as TGCGCCAGCAGCTACCGAGGGACAGTTAATGAAAAACTGTTTTTT.

The chain couples TRBV21-1 to TRBJ1-2; TRBD1 is taken as the D call from the table, unchecked against the DNA. TRBV21-1 is marked as a pseudogene. This CDR3 spans 12 amino acids. The CDR3 here is CASSKGPQGYTF. The CDR3 DNA is TGTGCCAGCAGCAAAGGCCCACAAGGCTACACCTTC.

The V and J genes are TRBV27 and TRBJ2-7; 13 nucleotides match TRBD2. V dropped 5 bases and J dropped 2; count of bases not matched to a gene: 9. From germline, CDR1 is MNHEY and CDR2 SMNVEV (reference sequence). There are 17 residues in the CDR3. The CDR3 DNA reads TGTGCCAGCAGTCATATCGGGGGGACTAGCGGGACCTACGAGCAGTACTTC. It specifies CASSHIGGTSGTYEQYF.

This chain joins TRBV7-2 and TRBJ2-7, with D unresolved. Germline assignment: CDR1 SGHTA and CDR2 FQGNSA. The V gene lost 6 bases and the J gene lost 7 bases, with 10 bases spanning the gap. The CDR3 spans 11 residues. The CDR3 here is CASSFAGEQYF. The CDR3 nucleotides are TGTGCCAGCAGTTTCGCTGGGGAGCAGTACTTC.

The V call is TRBV4-1, the J call TRBJ2-2, with D unresolved. CDR3 length: 16 residues. Germline loops: CDR1 MGHRA, CDR2 YSYEKL. The germline V and J ends were trimmed by 3 bases and 0 bases, with 11 bases remaining between them. CDR3: CASSHSKRSNTGELFF. CDR3 DNA sequence: TGCGCCAGCAGCCATAGTAAGCGTTCGAACACCGGGGAGCTGTTTTTT.

This chain joins TRBV30 and TRBJ2-5; TRBD1 or TRBD2 may be the D gene (5 bases each). CDR3 size: 14 residues. From germline, CDR1 is GTSNPN and CDR2 SVGIG (reference sequence). V lost 4 bases and J 4 bases, leaving 16 bases between the germline ends. CDR3: CAWNLGAPGETQYF. The CDR3 DNA follows: TGTGCCTGGAATCTCGGGGCCCCGGGAGAGACCCAGTACTTC.

In its sample, this clone was seen once. The rearrangement joins TRBV23-1 to TRBJ2-5; D unclear. TRBV23-1 is treated as an ORF (open reading frame) with a function not yet certain. CDR3 length equals 17 residues. Between the trimmed V and J ends, which lost 0 bases and 2 bases, there was a span of 16 bases. Written as DNA, the CDR3 is TGCGCCAGCAGTCAATCCGGTGGGCGGAGCAAGCAAGAGACCCAGTACTTC. Encoded protein: CASSQSGGRSKQETQYF.

V and J are TRBV7-2 and TRBJ2-5, with D perhaps TRBD2 (6 bases). V dropped 5 bases and J dropped 9 bases, with 10 bases sitting between them. Per germline, CDR1 SGHTA and CDR2 FQGNSA. The CDR3 runs 11 residues. The chain's CDR3 is CASSPRGAQYF. CDR3 bases: TGTGCCAGCAGCCCGCGCGGGGCCCAGTACTTC.

The chain joins TRBV9 to TRBJ1-5, with a tentative D call TRBD1 (6 bases). V was shortened by 0 bases and J by 3 bases, with 10 bases between the two germline ends. The CDR3 is made up of 15 amino acids. Germline V lookup: CDR1 SGDLS, CDR2 YYNGEE. The CDR3 region is CASSVEGVLNQPQHF. CDR3 in DNA: TGTGCCAGCAGCGTAGAGGGGGTGCTCAATCAGCCCCAGCATTTT. Supplemented by reference TRBV9 and TRBJ1-5, the full variable domain reads DSGVTQTPKHLITATGQRVTLRCSPRSGDLSVYWYQQSLDQGLQFLIQYYNGEERAKGNILERFSAQQFPDLHSELNLSSLELGDSALYFCASSVEGVLNQPQHFGDGTRLSIL.

The chain has TRBV4-1 and TRBJ2-1, with 8 bases identical to TRBD1. Germline loops: CDR1 MGHRA, CDR2 YSYEKL. With 2 bases clipped from V and 0 bases from J, the junction kept 6 bases outside the gene matches. The CDR3 is 17 amino acids. As DNA, the CDR3 is TGCGCCAGCAGCCAACTCCGGACAGGGAGCTCCTACAATGAGCAGTTCTTC. It yields the protein CASSQLRTGSSYNEQFF.

This clone was counted only a few times. Within the sample, other DNA sequences also encode this same CDR3. J is TRBJ2-7 and V is TRBV5-1; D perhaps matches TRBD1 (6 bases). Looked up from germline, CDR1 is SGHRS and CDR2 is YFSETQ. CDR3 size: 12 residues. Trimming removed 4 bases from V and 3 bases from J, with 8 bases in between. The CDR3 nucleotides read TGCGCCAGCAGCCCGGACAGCTACGAGCAGTACTTC. Its protein product is CASSPDSYEQYF.

CDR3 in DNA: TGTGCCAGCAGCGACGAAGACGGCGGGGAGCTGTTTTTT. Translation gives CASSDEDGGELFF. The rearrangement uses TRBV7-9 and TRBJ2-2, with no clear D. Germline assignment: CDR1 SEHNR and CDR2 FQNEAQ (reference sequence). V shed 5 bases and J shed 7 bases, with 11 bases lying between them. The CDR3 length is 13 residues.